The source of this T cell receptor beta chain is a study of blood T cell repertoires in COVID-19. Whole-study context: COVID-19 samples from acute and convalescent phases originated in the United States, Italy and Spain. PBMCs, B-cell-depleted T cells, or T cells provided the cDNA or gDNA that made up the material.

Produced via immunoSEQ multiplex PCR; TCRdb's table is partial and in-frame only. The sample has under 500,000 clones, nearly 90% seen once. Recruitment covered roughly 24 US areas and drew participants whose ages spanned roughly 18 to 90 years. In assigning cohorts, the study relied on participant-reported clinical history. The germline gives CDR1 SGHAT, CDR2 FQNNGV. The junction had 8 bases not matched to a gene; V was cut back by 5 bases and J by 2 bases. This CDR3 has 15 amino acids. This receptor was obtained from a woman between 18 and 30 years old with acute COVID-19. This chain joins TRBV11-2 and TRBJ2-5, with 7 bases lining up with TRBD1. What was sequenced was PBMCs or T cells enriched from blood (not recorded which). The CDR3 nucleotides are TGTGCCAGCAGCCCACCCGACAGGGCACAAGAGACCCAGTACTTC. It yields the protein CASSPPDRAQETQYF.